This is a list of T cell receptor beta chains from one sample in a study of brain metastases from non-small cell lung cancer. Sequencing was performed with immunoSEQ multiplex PCR; in TCRdb, only in-frame clones are kept and a portion is missing. Here the sample spans 15,000 or so clones, approximately 83% being singletons. Source material: primary lung tumor tissue. These receptors were taken from a donor at least 40 years old with non-small cell lung cancer. Each CDR3 is given with its conserved first and last residue. The order of the fields is V gene, J gene, D gene, clone size, CDR3 DNA, CDR3 protein. D genes are given only for firm matches. Part of the rows lack a size; the others show once, few, many or a class for expanded clones.

V: TRBV14
J: TRBJ1-1
D: .
size: .
DNA: TGTGCCAGCAGCAAAGCCAGCGGGAACACTGAAGCTTTCTTT
CDR3: CASSKASGNTEAFF

V: TRBV24-1
J: TRBJ2-1
D: TRBD2
size: once
DNA: TGTGCCACCAGTGATTTCCTAGCGGGATACAATGAGCAGTTCTTC
CDR3: CATSDFLAGYNEQFF

V: TRBV18
J: TRBJ1-5
D: .
size: .
DNA: TGTGCCAGCTCCCCTGGGGGCAATCAGCCCCAGCATTTT
CDR3: CASSPGGNQPQHF

V: TRBV5-5
J: TRBJ1-6
D: .
size: .
DNA: TGTGCCAGCAGCCCCTGGGAGCAGTATAATTCACCCCTCCACTTT
CDR3: CASSPWEQYNSPLHF

V: TRBV3-1/TRBV3-2
J: TRBJ2-7
D: .
size: .
DNA: TGTGCCAGCAGCCAAGCCGGCGAGCAGTACTTC
CDR3: CASSQAGEQYF

V: TRBV5-4
J: TRBJ2-6
D: TRBD2
size: .
DNA: TGTGCCAGCAGCTTGGACCGGGGGGCTGGGGCCAACGTCCTGACTTTC
CDR3: CASSLDRGAGANVLTF

V: TRBV30
J: TRBJ1-4
D: .
size: .
DNA: TGTGCCTGGAGTGGGGTTGAAAAACTGTTTTTT
CDR3: CAWSGVEKLFF

V: TRBV10-3
J: TRBJ1-2
D: .
size: .
DNA: TGTGCCATCAGTGAGTCGATGCGATACTATGGCTACACCTTC
CDR3: CAISESMRYYGYTF

V: TRBV12-3/TRBV12-4
J: TRBJ1-2
D: .
size: .
DNA: TGTGCCAGCCAGAGGGGGGGAGACTATGGCTACACCTTC
CDR3: CASQRGGDYGYTF

V: TRBV7-2
J: TRBJ2-7
D: TRBD1
size: once
DNA: TGTGCCAGCAGCTCTACCCCAGGGGGACACGAGCAGTACTTC
CDR3: CASSSTPGGHEQYF

V: TRBV24-1
J: TRBJ1-3
D: .
size: .
DNA: TGTGCCACCAGTGAGGGGGGATGGTCTGGAAACACCATATATTTT
CDR3: CATSEGGWSGNTIYF

V: TRBV5-1
J: TRBJ2-1
D: .
size: .
DNA: TGCGCCAGCAGCTTGTCGGGGGGCTACCACAATGAGCAGTTCTTC
CDR3: CASSLSGGYHNEQFF

V: TRBV5-1
J: TRBJ2-5
D: TRBD2
size: .
DNA: TGCGCCAGCAGCCCGTGGACTAGCGAAGGGACCCAGTACTTC
CDR3: CASSPWTSEGTQYF

V: TRBV27
J: TRBJ2-2
D: .
size: .
DNA: TGTGCCAGCAGTTTTGGGGGTGGGGCGAATTGGACCGGGGAGCTGTTTTTT
CDR3: CASSFGGGANWTGELFF

V: TRBV12-3/TRBV12-4
J: TRBJ1-6
D: .
size: .
DNA: TGTGCCAGCAGTTTAGGCCGGATCTCACCCCTCCACTTT
CDR3: CASSLGRISPLHF